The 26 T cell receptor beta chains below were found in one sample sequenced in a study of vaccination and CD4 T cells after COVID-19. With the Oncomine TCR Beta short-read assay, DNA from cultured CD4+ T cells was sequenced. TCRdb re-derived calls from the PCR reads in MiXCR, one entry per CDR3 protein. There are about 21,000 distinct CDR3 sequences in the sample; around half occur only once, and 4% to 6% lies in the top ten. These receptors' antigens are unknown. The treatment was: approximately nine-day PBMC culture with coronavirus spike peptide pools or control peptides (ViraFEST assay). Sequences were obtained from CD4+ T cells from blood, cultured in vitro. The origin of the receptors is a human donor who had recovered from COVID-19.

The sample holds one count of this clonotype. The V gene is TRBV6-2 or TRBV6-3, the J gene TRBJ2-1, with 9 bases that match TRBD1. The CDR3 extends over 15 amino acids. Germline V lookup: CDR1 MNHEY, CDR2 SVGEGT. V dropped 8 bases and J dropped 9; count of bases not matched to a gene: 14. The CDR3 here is CASSSTGTGIGEQFF. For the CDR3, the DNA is TGTGCCAGCTCCTCAACCGGGACAGGGATCGGTGAGCAGTTCTTC.

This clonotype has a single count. CDR3 DNA: TGTGCCAGCAGTGAAGCGGGGGGGGCAAACGGGAATGAGCAGTTCTTC. Its translation is CASSEAGGANGNEQFF. The chain couples TRBV6-1 to TRBJ2-1; weak D call: TRBD2 (7 bases). This CDR3 region has 16 residues. Germline lookup yields CDR1 MNHNS and CDR2 SASEGT. V was clipped by 0 bases and J by 7 bases, with 16 bases between them.

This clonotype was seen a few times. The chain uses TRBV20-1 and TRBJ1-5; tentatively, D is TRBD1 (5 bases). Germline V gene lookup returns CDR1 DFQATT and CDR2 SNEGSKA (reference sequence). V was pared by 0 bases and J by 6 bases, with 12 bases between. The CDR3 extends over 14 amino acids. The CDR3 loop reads CSAREGEGGQPQHF. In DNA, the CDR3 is TGCAGTGCTAGAGAAGGGGAAGGCGGTCAGCCCCAGCATTTT.

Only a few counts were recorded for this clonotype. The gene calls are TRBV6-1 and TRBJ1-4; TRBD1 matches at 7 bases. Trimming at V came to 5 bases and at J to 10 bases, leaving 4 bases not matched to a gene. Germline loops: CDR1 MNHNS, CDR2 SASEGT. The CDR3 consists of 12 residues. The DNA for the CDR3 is TGTGCCAGCAGTCCGCAGGGGGGAAAACTGTTTTTT. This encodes CASSPQGGKLFF.

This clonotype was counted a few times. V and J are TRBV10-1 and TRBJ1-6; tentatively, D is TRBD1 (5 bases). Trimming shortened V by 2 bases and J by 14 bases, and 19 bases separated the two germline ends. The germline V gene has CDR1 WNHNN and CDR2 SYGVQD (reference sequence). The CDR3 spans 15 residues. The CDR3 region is CASSERRGGPMTLHF. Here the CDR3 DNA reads TGCGCCAGCAGTGAGAGGAGGGGAGGGCCCATGACCCTCCACTTT.

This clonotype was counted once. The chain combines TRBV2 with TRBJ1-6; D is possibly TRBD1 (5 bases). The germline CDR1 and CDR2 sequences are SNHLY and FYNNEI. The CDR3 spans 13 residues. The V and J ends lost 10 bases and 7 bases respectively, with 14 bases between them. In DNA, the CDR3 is TGTGCCACCTCTAGGACAAGGAATTCACCCCTCCACTTT. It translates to CATSRTRNSPLHF.

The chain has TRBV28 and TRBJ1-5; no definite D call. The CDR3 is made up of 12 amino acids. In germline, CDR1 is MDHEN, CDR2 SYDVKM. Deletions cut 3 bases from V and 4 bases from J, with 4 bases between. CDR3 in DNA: TGTGCCAGCAGTTTTACGAATCAGCCCCAGCATTTT. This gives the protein CASSFTNQPQHF.

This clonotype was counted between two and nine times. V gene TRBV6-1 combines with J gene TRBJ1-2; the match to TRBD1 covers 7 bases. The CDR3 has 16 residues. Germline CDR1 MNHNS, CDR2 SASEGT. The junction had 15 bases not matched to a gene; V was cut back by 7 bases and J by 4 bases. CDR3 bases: TGTGCCAGCACCGAAGGGCGGAACAGGGGTGCCTATGGCTACACCTTC. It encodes CASTEGRNRGAYGYTF.

The DNA for the CDR3 is TGTGCCAGCAGCTTAGATCCTCCCCCCTGGCCCCAGCATTTT. Protein: CASSLDPPPWPQHF. The chain uses TRBV11-2 and TRBJ1-5; no reliable D call. With 0 bases removed from V and 9 bases from J, the gap between germline ends came to 12 bases. Germline loops: CDR1 SGHAT, CDR2 FQNNGV. This CDR3 comprises 14 residues. Supplemented by reference TRBV11-2 and TRBJ1-5, the full variable domain reads EAGVAQSPRYKIIEKRQSVAFWCNPISGHATLYWYQQILGQGPKLLIQFQNNGVVDDSQLPKDRFSAERLKGVDSTLKIQPAKLEDSAVYLCASSLDPPPWPQHFGDGTRLSIL.

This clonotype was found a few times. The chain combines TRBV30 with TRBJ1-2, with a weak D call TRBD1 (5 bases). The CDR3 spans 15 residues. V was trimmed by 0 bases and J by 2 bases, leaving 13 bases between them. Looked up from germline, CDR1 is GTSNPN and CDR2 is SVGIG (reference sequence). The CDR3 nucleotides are TGTGCCTGGAGTGTAGCGGGGCGGACCAACTATGGCTACACCTTC. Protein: CAWSVAGRTNYGYTF.

The CDR3 nucleotides are TGCAGTGCTAGGGACTCCCGGGATACGCAGTATTTT. Amino acid sequence: CSARDSRDTQYF. The V call is TRBV20-1, the J call TRBJ2-3; perhaps TRBD2 as D (5 bases). V lost 3 bases and J 6 bases, leaving 10 bases between the germline ends. CDR3 length: 12 amino acids. Germline V gene data show CDR1 as DFQATT and CDR2 as SNEGSKA (reference sequence).

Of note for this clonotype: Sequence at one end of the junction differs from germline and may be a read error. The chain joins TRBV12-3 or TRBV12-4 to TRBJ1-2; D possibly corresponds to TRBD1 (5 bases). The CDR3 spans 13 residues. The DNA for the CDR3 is TGTGCCAACAGTTTCAGGGAAACAGTTGGCTACACCTTC. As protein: CANSFRETVGYTF.

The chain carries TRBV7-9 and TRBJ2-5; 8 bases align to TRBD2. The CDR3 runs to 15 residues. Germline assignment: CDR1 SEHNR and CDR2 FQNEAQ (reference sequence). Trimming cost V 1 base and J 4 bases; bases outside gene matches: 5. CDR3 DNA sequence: TGTGCCAGCAGCTTAGGCGCCAGCGGGGGAGAGACCCAGTACTTC. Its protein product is CASSLGASGGETQYF.

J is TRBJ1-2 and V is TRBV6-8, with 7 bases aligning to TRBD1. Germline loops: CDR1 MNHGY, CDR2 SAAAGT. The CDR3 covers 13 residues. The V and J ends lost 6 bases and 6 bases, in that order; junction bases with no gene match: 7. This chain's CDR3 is CASRHRGRDGYTF. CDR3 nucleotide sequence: TGTGCCAGCAGACACAGGGGCAGGGATGGCTACACCTTC.

The CDR3: CASSLQGETGELFF. CDR3 nucleotides: TGTGCCAGCAGCTTACAGGGGGAAACCGGGGAGCTGTTTTTT. The gene calls are TRBV11-3 and TRBJ2-2, with TRBD1 matching 7 bases. The CDR3 totals 14 residues. Germline V gene data show CDR1 as SGHNT and CDR2 as YENEEA. J was trimmed by 5 bases and V by 2 bases; bases with no gene match: 2.

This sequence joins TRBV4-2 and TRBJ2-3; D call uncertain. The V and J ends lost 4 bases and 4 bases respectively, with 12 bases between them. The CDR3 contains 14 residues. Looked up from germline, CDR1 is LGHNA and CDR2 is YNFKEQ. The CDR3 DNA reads TGTGCCAGCAGCCCCGGTGGCTTCGCAGATACGCAGTATTTT. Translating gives CASSPGGFADTQYF.

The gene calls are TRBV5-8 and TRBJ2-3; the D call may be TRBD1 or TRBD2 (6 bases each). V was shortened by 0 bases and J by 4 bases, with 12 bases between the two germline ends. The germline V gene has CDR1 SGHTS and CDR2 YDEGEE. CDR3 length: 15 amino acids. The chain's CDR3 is CASSLAGGGADTQYF. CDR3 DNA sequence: TGTGCCAGCAGCTTGGCCGGGGGCGGTGCAGATACGCAGTATTTT.

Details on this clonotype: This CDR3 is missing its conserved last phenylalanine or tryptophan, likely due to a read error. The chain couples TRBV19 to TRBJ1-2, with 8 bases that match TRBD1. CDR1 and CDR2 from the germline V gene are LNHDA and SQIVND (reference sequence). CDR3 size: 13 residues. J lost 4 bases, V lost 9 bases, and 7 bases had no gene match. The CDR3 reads CASSGQGGYGYTS. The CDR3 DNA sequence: TGTGCCAGCAGTGGACAGGGCGGCTATGGCTACACCTCC.

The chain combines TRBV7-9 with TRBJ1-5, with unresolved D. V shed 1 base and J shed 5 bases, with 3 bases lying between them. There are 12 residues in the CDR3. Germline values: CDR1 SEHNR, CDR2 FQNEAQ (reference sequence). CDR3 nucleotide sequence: TGTGCCAGCAGCTTAGATTATCAGCCCCAGCATTTT. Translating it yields CASSLDYQPQHF. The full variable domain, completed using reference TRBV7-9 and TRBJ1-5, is DTGVSQNPRHKITKRGQNVTFRCDPISEHNRLYWYRQTLGQGPEFLTYFQNEAQLEKSRLLSDRFSAERPKGSFSTLEIQRTEQGDSAMYLCASSLDYQPQHFGDGTRLSIL.

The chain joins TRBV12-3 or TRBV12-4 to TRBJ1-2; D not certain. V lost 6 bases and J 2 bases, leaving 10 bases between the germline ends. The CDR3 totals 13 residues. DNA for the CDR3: TGTGCCAGCAGACCCGCAATAAACTATGGCTACACCTTC. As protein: CASRPAINYGYTF.

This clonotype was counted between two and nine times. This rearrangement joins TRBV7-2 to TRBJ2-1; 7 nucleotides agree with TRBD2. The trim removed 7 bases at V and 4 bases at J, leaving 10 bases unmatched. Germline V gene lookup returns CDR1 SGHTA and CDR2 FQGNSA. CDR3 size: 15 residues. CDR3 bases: TGTGCCAGCACCTCAACACTAGCGAGTTACAATGAGCAGTTCTTC. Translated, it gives CASTSTLASYNEQFF.

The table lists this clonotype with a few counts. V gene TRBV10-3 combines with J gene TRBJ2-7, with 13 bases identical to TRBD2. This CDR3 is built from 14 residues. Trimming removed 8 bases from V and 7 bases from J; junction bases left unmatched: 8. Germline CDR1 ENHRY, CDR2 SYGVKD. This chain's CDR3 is CAISSGTSGTEQYF. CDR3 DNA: TGTGCCATCTCTTCCGGGACTAGCGGGACGGAGCAGTACTTC.

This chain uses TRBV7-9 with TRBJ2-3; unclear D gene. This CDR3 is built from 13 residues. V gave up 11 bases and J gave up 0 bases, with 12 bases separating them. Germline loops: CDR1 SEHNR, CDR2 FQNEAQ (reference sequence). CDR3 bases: TGTGCCTCTGGGGAACCTAGCACAGATACGCAGTATTTT. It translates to CASGEPSTDTQYF.

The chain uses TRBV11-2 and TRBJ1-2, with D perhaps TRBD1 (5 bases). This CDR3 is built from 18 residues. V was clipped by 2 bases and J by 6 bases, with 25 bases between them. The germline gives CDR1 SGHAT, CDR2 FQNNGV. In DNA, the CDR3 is TGTGCCAGCAGCTTACTCCAAAGGGGAGTGGGACCGACTAATGGCTACACCTTC. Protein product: CASSLLQRGVGPTNGYTF.

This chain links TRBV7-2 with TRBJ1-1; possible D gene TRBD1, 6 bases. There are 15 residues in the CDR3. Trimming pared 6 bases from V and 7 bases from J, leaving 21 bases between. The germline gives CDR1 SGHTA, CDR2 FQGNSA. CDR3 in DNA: TGTGCCAGCAGTTTATATCCTCAAACAGGGTATGAAGCTTTCTTT. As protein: CASSLYPQTGYEAFF.

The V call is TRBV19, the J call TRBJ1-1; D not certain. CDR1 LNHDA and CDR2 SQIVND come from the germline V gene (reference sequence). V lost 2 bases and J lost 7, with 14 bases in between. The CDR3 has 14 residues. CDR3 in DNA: TGTGCCAGTAGTATAAAAGGCAGGCTCATTGAAGCTTTCTTT. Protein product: CASSIKGRLIEAFF.